Sequencing of this TCR beta chain was carried out in a study of beta chain features in type 1 diabetes. As for the study in general: Patient and healthy donor groups were alike in age, gender and cell yields.

Averaging around 110 mL, one heparinised blood draw was given by each donor. CDR3 length: 12 residues. V was cut by 4 bases and J by 0 bases, with 6 bases left in between. Germline V lookup: CDR1 SQVTM, CDR2 ANQGSEA. What was sequenced were expressed TCRB transcripts, since all of the isolated RNA had been reverse transcribed. Measured with immunoSEQ multiplex PCR; TCRdb has only the in-frame clones, and not every one. In the table there are some 120,000 clones, around 15% of which are singletons. This clone was seen many times. Its specificity is not known. General observations from the study: There was a moderate but significant shortening of TCRB CDR3s in all four CD4+ subsets of Type 1 diabetes patients. Compared to healthy donors, patients appeared to have naive, central memory and Treg TCRB repertoires that were more alike. When cDNA is sequenced, cells with high TCR expression could be over-represented.

The sample was central memory CD4+ T cells from blood. The chain is built from TRBV29-1 and TRBJ1-1; D not resolved. The receptor comes from a man between 18 and 35 years old with type 1 diabetes. The CDR3 nucleotides read TGCAGCGTTGTACGAGTGAACACTGAAGCTTTCTTT. This gives the protein CSVVRVNTEAFF.